Below, 22 T cell receptor beta chains from the same sample are listed, as sequenced in a study of T cells in tumors after PD-1 blockade. TCRdb's copy holds only in-frame clones and misses some; the assay was immunoSEQ multiplex PCR. The sample holds about 20,000 clones, more than 70% seen once. Material: PBMCs, obtained before anti-PD-1 treatment. These receptors originate from a human donor with basal cell carcinoma.

The chain recombines TRBV7-9 with TRBJ1-3; TRBD1 matches 9 bases. With 3 bases clipped from V and 0 bases from J, the junction kept 6 bases outside the gene matches. CDR1 SEHNR and CDR2 FQNEAQ come from the germline V gene (reference sequence). The CDR3 has 17 residues. The CDR3 bases are TGTGCCAGCAGCTTGGGACAGGGCCCTTTCTCTGGAAACACCATATATTTT. It encodes CASSLGQGPFSGNTIYF.

The chain carries TRBV15 and TRBJ1-3; 7 nucleotides align to TRBD1. Trimming took 0 bases from V and 4 from J; bases not matched to a gene: 3. This CDR3 is 15 amino acids long. Germline assignment: CDR1 LNHNV and CDR2 YYDKDF (reference sequence). The CDR3 is CATSRDRGSGNTIYF. The CDR3 DNA reads TGTGCCACCAGCAGAGACAGGGGGTCGGGAAACACCATATATTTT.

This chain links TRBV4-3 with TRBJ2-4, with 8 bases lining up with TRBD2. The junction had 6 bases not matched to a gene; V was cut back by 1 base and J by 1 base. The germline CDR1 and CDR2 sequences are LGHNA and YSLEER. The CDR3 spans 17 residues. The CDR3 DNA reads TGCGCCAGCAGCCAAGTACGGACTAGCTCTGCCAAAAACATTCAGTACTTC. Encoded protein: CASSQVRTSSAKNIQYF.

The chain is built from TRBV28 and TRBJ1-2, with a possible D match to TRBD1 (5 bases). V dropped 6 bases and J dropped 11 bases, with 19 bases sitting between them. CDR3 size: 13 residues. Germline lookup yields CDR1 MDHEN and CDR2 SYDVKM. CDR3 DNA: TGTGCCAGCAGCCAGGGACCCAACCGGGGGTACACCTTC. This codes for CASSQGPNRGYTF.

The J gene is TRBJ1-3, the V gene TRBV14, with D perhaps matching TRBD1 (5 bases). This CDR3 comprises 16 residues. CDR1 is SGHDN, CDR2 FVKESK, per germline. V lost 1 base to trimming and J lost 1 base, with 11 bases between them. CDR3 in DNA: TGTGCCAGCAGCCAAGTCTTGGGGCAATCTGGAAACACCATATATTTT. Translation: CASSQVLGQSGNTIYF.

This chain joins TRBV6-5 and TRBJ2-3; weak D call: TRBD2 (6 bases). Germline-derived CDR1 and CDR2 are MNHEY and SVGAGI. This CDR3 contains 15 residues. The germline V and J ends were trimmed by 0 bases and 1 base, with 8 bases remaining between them. This CDR3 reads CASSYSGGGTDTQYF. Here the CDR3 DNA reads TGTGCCAGCAGTTACTCTGGCGGGGGCACAGATACGCAGTATTTT.

The V gene is TRBV9, the J gene TRBJ2-1, with D possibly matching TRBD2 (6 bases). V was pared by 0 bases and J by 2 bases, with 9 bases between. CDR3 length: 15 amino acids. The germline V gene encodes CDR1 SGDLS and CDR2 YYNGEE. In DNA, the CDR3 is TGTGCCAGCAGCGTAGGGGGGGAAGCCTACAATGAGCAGTTCTTC. Its translation: CASSVGGEAYNEQFF.

The chain combines TRBV6-6 with TRBJ2-7; possible D gene TRBD1, 5 bases. Germline V gene data show CDR1 as MNHNY and CDR2 as SVGAGI (reference sequence). The germline V and J ends were trimmed by 6 bases and 6 bases, with 12 bases remaining between them. The CDR3 loop spans 12 amino acids. CDR3 region: CASSRATGEQYF. In nucleotides, the CDR3 is TGTGCCAGCAGCCGCGCCACAGGCGAGCAGTACTTC.

A single count supports this clone. The chain uses TRBV12-3 or TRBV12-4 and TRBJ2-7; D perhaps matches TRBD1 (5 bases). The CDR3 is 13 residues long. Between the trimmed V and J ends, which lost 8 bases and 2 bases, there was a span of 13 bases. CDR3 in DNA: TGTGCCAGCCGACCTACAGGAGCCTACGAGCAGTACTTC. Its protein product is CASRPTGAYEQYF.

The chain couples TRBV7-3 to TRBJ2-1, with no clear D. CDR1 is SGHTA and CDR2 is FQGTGA in the germline V gene. The V end lost 5 bases, the J end lost 6 bases, and 20 bases lay between the germline ends. There are 16 residues in the CDR3. CDR3 in amino acids: CASSERAGRSFNEQFF. CDR3 nucleotide sequence: TGTGCCAGCAGCGAACGGGCCGGACGGTCGTTCAATGAGCAGTTCTTC.

J is TRBJ1-5 and V is TRBV4-2; 9 nucleotides match TRBD1. Trimming cost V 10 bases and J 1 base; bases outside gene matches: 17. Germline CDR1 LGHNA, CDR2 YNFKEQ. The length of the CDR3 is 18 residues. The CDR3 reads CAIIFGTGTSRSNQPQHF. CDR3 DNA: TGTGCCATAATATTCGGGACAGGGACGAGCAGGAGCAATCAGCCCCAGCATTTT.

The chain recombines TRBV13 with TRBJ2-3, with a possible D match to TRBD1 (5 bases). The V gene's germline CDR1 is PRHDT and CDR2 FYEKMQ (reference sequence). Deletions cut 3 bases from V and 1 base from J, with 11 bases between. The CDR3 extends over 15 amino acids. The CDR3: CASSFLQGGTDTQYF. The CDR3 DNA sequence: TGTGCCAGCAGCTTTCTTCAGGGCGGCACAGATACGCAGTATTTT.

The rearrangement links TRBV6-1 to TRBJ2-5; either TRBD1 or TRBD2 may fit D (5 bases each). The CDR3 consists of 14 residues. Between the trimmed V and J ends, which lost 3 bases and 2 bases, there was a span of 10 bases. Germline V gene sequence: CDR1 MNHNS, CDR2 SASEGT. The CDR3 protein is CASSEGPLQETQYF. The CDR3 DNA sequence: TGTGCCAGCAGTGAGGGACCTCTACAAGAGACCCAGTACTTC.

V and J are TRBV19 and TRBJ2-1; D may be TRBD1 (5 bases). V gave up 4 bases and J gave up 6 bases, with 13 bases separating them. The CDR3 spans 14 residues. Germline lookup yields CDR1 LNHDA and CDR2 SQIVND (reference sequence). The CDR3, as DNA: TGTGCCAGTAGTAGAGTAGGGGTCTTCAATGAGCAGTTCTTC. Residues: CASSRVGVFNEQFF.

Here the CDR3 DNA reads TGTGCCAGCAGCCCCCTTTTCTCCACCGGGGAGCTGTTTTTT. Protein: CASSPLFSTGELFF. The rearrangement uses TRBV6-5 and TRBJ2-2, with D unclear. CDR1 MNHEY and CDR2 SVGAGI come from the germline V gene. The CDR3 extends over 14 amino acids. V lost 6 bases to trimming and J lost 4 bases, with 12 bases between them.

The chain carries TRBV9 and TRBJ2-1; 7 bases are shared with TRBD2. The CDR3 is 19 amino acids. CDR1 SGDLS and CDR2 YYNGEE come from the germline V gene. CDR3 amino acids: CPPCDGWAGVGSSYNEQFF. The DNA for the CDR3 is TGTCCCCCCTGTGATGGGTGGGCGGGGGTGGGGAGCTCCTACAATGAGCAGTTCTTC.

This clone showed up just a few times. The chain uses TRBV4-1 and TRBJ1-6, with a tentative D call TRBD1 (5 bases). The V gene lost 8 bases and the J gene lost 8 bases, with 13 bases spanning the gap. This CDR3 has 13 amino acids. The V gene's germline CDR1 is MGHRA and CDR2 YSYEKL. The CDR3 DNA sequence: TGCGCCAGCTCGACAGCCGGGGATTCACCCCTCCACTTT. Its protein is CASSTAGDSPLHF.

The CDR3 spells CASSTTGVGELFF. DNA for the CDR3: TGTGCCAGTAGTACCACAGGGGTCGGGGAGCTGTTTTTT. This chain joins TRBV19 and TRBJ2-2; 7 nucleotides line up with TRBD1. Germline V lookup: CDR1 LNHDA, CDR2 SQIVND (reference sequence). Germline trimming cut 4 bases from V and 7 bases from J; bases unmatched to any gene: 3. This CDR3 comprises 13 residues. The full variable domain, with the rest looked up from reference TRBV19 and TRBJ2-2, is DGGITQSPKYLFRKEGQNVTLSCEQNLNHDAMYWYRQDPGQGLRLIYYSQIVNDFQKGDIAEGYSVSREKKESFPLTVTSAQKNPTAFYLCASSTTGVGELFFGEGSRLTVL.

This clone was detected only once. The V and J genes are TRBV27 and TRBJ2-3; D is unclear. The CDR3 loop spans 15 amino acids. V lost 3 bases to trimming and J lost 0 bases, with 10 bases between them. CDR1 and CDR2 from the germline V gene are MNHEY and SMNVEV (reference sequence). The CDR3 sequence: CASSLTRRSTDTQYF. CDR3 DNA: TGTGCCAGCAGTTTGACGAGGCGGAGCACAGATACGCAGTATTTT.

Only a few counts were recorded for this clone. The rearrangement joins TRBV27 to TRBJ2-2, with 7 bases aligning to TRBD1. Unmatched junction bases numbered 7, after V lost 11 bases and J lost 1 base. This CDR3 contains 14 residues. Germline CDR1 is MNHEY and CDR2 is SMNVEV (reference sequence). The DNA for the CDR3 is TGTGCCGTTGGGACAGCGCGGAACACCGGGGAGCTGTTTTTT. This translates into CAVGTARNTGELFF.

This chain links TRBV19 with TRBJ1-2; D is unclear. The germline V gene has CDR1 LNHDA and CDR2 SQIVND (reference sequence). V was shortened by 0 bases and J by 4 bases, with 12 bases between the two germline ends. The CDR3 is made up of 15 amino acids. The CDR3 region has the DNA TGTGCCAGTAGTATAGATCCTAGTCTGGTCTATGGCTACACCTTC. Translated: CASSIDPSLVYGYTF.

V is TRBV25-1 and J is TRBJ2-7; the D gene is possibly TRBD1 (7 bases). Germline V gene lookup returns CDR1 MGHDK and CDR2 SYGVNS. Between the trimmed V and J ends, which lost 11 bases and 2 bases, there was a span of 19 bases. The CDR3 is 14 amino acids. The CDR3 coding sequence is TGTGCCCCGGACTATGGCAGGGGGGCCTACGAGCAGTACTTC. As protein: CAPDYGRGAYEQYF.